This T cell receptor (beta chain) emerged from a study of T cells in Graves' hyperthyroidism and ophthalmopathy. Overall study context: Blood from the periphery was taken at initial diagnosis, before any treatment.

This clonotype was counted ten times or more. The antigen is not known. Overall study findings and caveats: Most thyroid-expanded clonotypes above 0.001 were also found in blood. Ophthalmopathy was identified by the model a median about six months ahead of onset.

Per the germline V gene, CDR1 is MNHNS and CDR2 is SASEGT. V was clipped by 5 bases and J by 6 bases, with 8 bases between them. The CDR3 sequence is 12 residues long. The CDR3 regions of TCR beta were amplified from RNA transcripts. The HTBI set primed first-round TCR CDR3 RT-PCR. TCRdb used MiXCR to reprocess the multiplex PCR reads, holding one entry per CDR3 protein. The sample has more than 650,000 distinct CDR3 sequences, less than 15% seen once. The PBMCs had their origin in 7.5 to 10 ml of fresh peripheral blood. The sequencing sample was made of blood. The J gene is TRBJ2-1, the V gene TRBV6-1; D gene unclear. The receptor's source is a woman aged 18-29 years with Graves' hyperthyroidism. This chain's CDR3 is CASSSIRNEQFF. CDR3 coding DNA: TGTGCCAGCAGTTCCATCCGCAATGAGCAGTTCTTC.